Presented here are 15 T cell receptor beta chains from one specimen sequenced in a study of CD8 T cells in ankylosing spondylitis. TCRdb recomputed calls from the 5' RACE reads with MiXCR, one row per CDR3 protein. The repertoire holds roughly 150,000 distinct CDR3 sequences, with about a third as singletons. Specimen: synovial fluid, either unsorted or a sorted T cell fraction (not recorded which). The origin of the receptors is a male donor with ankylosing spondylitis.

The chain couples TRBV5-1 to TRBJ2-1; D perhaps matches TRBD1 (6 bases). The ends were cut back, 3 bases at V and 7 bases at J, with 20 bases in the middle. The CDR3 is made up of 16 amino acids. In germline, CDR1 is SGHRS, CDR2 YFSETQ. DNA for the CDR3: TGCGCCAGCAGCTACCTACAGGGAGCCTTAAGGAATGAGCAGTTCTTC. It specifies CASSYLQGALRNEQFF. The full variable domain, its missing parts supplied by reference TRBV5-1 and TRBJ2-1, is KAGVTQTPRYLIKTRGQQVTLSCSPISGHRSVSWYQQTPGQGLQFLFEYFSETQRNKGNFPGRFSGRQFSNSRSEMNVSTLELGDSALYLCASSYLQGALRNEQFFGPGTRLTVL.

This clonotype appeared many times. The rearrangement links TRBV29-1 to TRBJ1-2; D not resolved. CDR1 is SQVTM, CDR2 ANQGSEA, per germline. Between the trimmed V and J ends, which lost 1 base and 4 bases, there was a span of 7 bases. This CDR3 region has 12 residues. CDR3 DNA sequence: TGCAGCGTTGAAGCTACACCCTATGGCTACACCTTC. This gives the protein CSVEATPYGYTF.

A few counts support this clonotype. The V and J genes are TRBV5-1 and TRBJ2-1, with D perhaps TRBD2 (5 bases). In germline, CDR1 is SGHRS, CDR2 YFSETQ. The CDR3 contains 13 residues. Trimming removed 7 bases from V and 5 bases from J, with 13 bases in between. CDR3 sequence: CASAPGKDNEQFF. CDR3 nucleotide sequence: TGCGCCAGCGCCCCGGGGAAGGACAATGAGCAGTTCTTC.

There are a few counts of this clonotype. This rearrangement joins TRBV19 to TRBJ2-1, with TRBD2 matching 14 bases. Germline V CDR1 and CDR2: LNHDA, SQIVND (reference sequence). CDR3 length equals 15 residues. After removal of 6 bases from V and 6 bases from J, the junction contained 4 bases not matched to a gene. This CDR3 is CASRTGTSGSNEQFF. The CDR3 region has the DNA TGTGCCAGTAGAACCGGGACTAGCGGGAGCAATGAGCAGTTCTTC.

In this sample, this clonotype turned up many times. The chain joins TRBV12-3 or TRBV12-4 to TRBJ1-1; possible D gene TRBD1, 5 bases. The CDR3 is 16 residues long. Trimming took off 5 bases at V and 1 base at J, with 17 bases between the two ends. CDR3 amino acids: CASSATMNRRNTEAFF. The CDR3 DNA reads as TGTGCCAGCAGTGCCACTATGAACAGGAGGAACACTGAAGCTTTCTTT.

This clonotype appeared many times. The chain employs TRBV12-3 or TRBV12-4 and TRBJ2-1, with 8 bases identical to TRBD1. The CDR3 is 11 amino acids. V trimming: 7 bases; J trimming: 12 bases; junction bases outside the gene matches: 5. The CDR3 sequence is CASTPGTGQFF. In DNA form, the CDR3 reads TGTGCCAGCACCCCCGGGACAGGGCAGTTCTTC.

The CDR3 here is CASSPEGGGRQFF. The CDR3 DNA reads as TGTGCCAGCAGCCCGGAAGGAGGGGGGCGGCAGTTCTTC. The rearrangement joins TRBV4-2 to TRBJ2-1; D is perhaps TRBD1 or TRBD2 (6 bases each). The CDR3 runs to 13 residues. Germline V gene data show CDR1 as LGHNA and CDR2 as YNFKEQ. V was trimmed by 4 bases and J by 12 bases, leaving 16 bases between them.

The rearrangement joins TRBV3-1 to TRBJ1-6; D perhaps matches TRBD1 (6 bases). The V end was cut by 0 bases, the J end by 7 bases, with 10 bases between. CDR3 length: 15 amino acids. From germline, CDR1 is LGHDT and CDR2 YNNKEL (reference sequence). The DNA for the CDR3 is TGTGCCAGCAGCCAAGACAGGGGTGGGAATTCACCCCTCCACTTT. Translated: CASSQDRGGNSPLHF.

CDR3 region: CAWGRASTNYEQYF. The CDR3 DNA reads as TGTGCCTGGGGCAGGGCGTCTACGAACTACGAGCAGTACTTC. V is TRBV30 and J is TRBJ2-7; D is perhaps TRBD1 (5 bases). V lost 5 bases, J lost 3 bases, and 17 bases lay in between. The CDR3 has 14 amino acids. CDR1 and CDR2 from the germline V gene are GTSNPN and SVGIG (reference sequence).

The chain carries TRBV2 and TRBJ1-2; D unclear. The CDR3 totals 13 residues. V was trimmed by 5 bases and J by 5 bases, leaving 12 bases between them. Germline V gives CDR1 SNHLY, CDR2 FYNNEI. The CDR3 DNA is TGTGCCAGCAGTCCTCGGACCCCATATGGCTACACCTTC. Amino acid sequence: CASSPRTPYGYTF.

The chain carries TRBV28 and TRBJ2-3, with a tentative D call TRBD2 (6 bases). The CDR3 is made up of 19 amino acids. V lost 3 bases, J lost 0 bases, and 22 bases lay in between. CDR1 is MDHEN and CDR2 is SYDVKM in the germline V gene. CDR3 in amino acids: CASSFPVRAGLYSTDTQYF. The CDR3 bases are TGTGCCAGCAGTTTCCCCGTTAGGGCGGGACTCTATAGCACAGATACGCAGTATTTT.

This clonotype was found a few times. The gene calls are TRBV9 and TRBJ2-7; TRBD1 might be the D (6 bases). Trimming took 3 bases from V and 3 from J, leaving 13 bases between them. Germline V lookup: CDR1 SGDLS, CDR2 YYNGEE. The CDR3 is made up of 14 amino acids. The CDR3 DNA follows: TGTGCCAGCAGCGCCGCCCCACAGGGCTACGAGCAGTACTTC. This sequence encodes CASSAAPQGYEQYF.

This clonotype showed up just once. The chain employs TRBV9 and TRBJ1-3; D ambiguous. Per germline, CDR1 SGDLS and CDR2 YYNGEE. This CDR3 contains 15 residues. V gave up 0 bases and J gave up 4 bases, with 11 bases separating them. This CDR3 reads CASSVAHHPGNTIYF. In DNA, the CDR3 is TGTGCCAGCAGCGTAGCTCATCACCCCGGAAACACCATATATTTT.

CDR3 in DNA: TGTGCCAGTAGTATGCAAAGGGACAGGGGCAACGAGCAGTACTTC. Translation gives CASSMQRDRGNEQYF. The rearrangement joins TRBV19 to TRBJ2-7, with 10 bases lining up with TRBD1. Losses at the gene ends were 3 bases for V and 5 bases for J; bases not matched to a gene: 7. CDR3 size: 15 residues. Per the germline V gene, CDR1 is LNHDA and CDR2 is SQIVND (reference sequence).

This clonotype was counted between two and nine times. This chain connects TRBV12-3 or TRBV12-4 to TRBJ1-2; 7 bases match TRBD1. This CDR3 has 14 residues. V lost 5 bases, J lost 5 bases, and 8 bases stayed unmatched. The CDR3 loop is CASSPRSGGYGYTF. The CDR3 DNA is TGTGCCAGCAGTCCCCGGTCAGGGGGATATGGCTACACCTTC.